The next 20 T cell receptor beta chains were all read from a single sample in a study of blood T cell repertoires in COVID-19. Libraries were prepared by immunoSEQ multiplex PCR; TCRdb keeps only in-frame clonotypes and omits some of them. The sample holds fewer than 300,000 clones, over 75% seen once. Sequenced input: peripheral blood. These receptors came from a man aged 45-60 years with active or convalescent COVID-19.

The V gene is TRBV7-9, the J gene TRBJ1-2; a possible D gene is TRBD1 (6 bases). This CDR3 is 15 amino acids long. V lost 5 bases to trimming and J lost 2 bases, with 15 bases between them. The germline CDR1 and CDR2 sequences are SEHNR and FQNEAQ (reference sequence). The CDR3 sequence is CASSLQGNSNYGYTF. The CDR3 DNA reads as TGTGCCAGCAGCCTGCAGGGGAACTCGAACTATGGCTACACCTTC. The full variable domain, in which reference TRBV7-9 and TRBJ1-2 provide the parts outside the CDR3, is DTGVSQNPRHKITKRGQNVTFRCDPISEHNRLYWYRQTLGQGPEFLTYFQNEAQLEKSRLLSDRFSAERPKGSFSTLEIQRTEQGDSAMYLCASSLQGNSNYGYTFGSGTRLTVV.

The chain couples TRBV4-1 to TRBJ2-1; D possibly corresponds to TRBD2 (6 bases). The V gene lost 2 bases and the J gene lost 0 bases, with 14 bases spanning the gap. Germline CDR1 and CDR2: MGHRA and YSYEKL. The CDR3 loop spans 17 amino acids. The CDR3 DNA reads as TGCGCCAGCAGCCAACGGGAGCGGCGAAGCTCCTACAATGAGCAGTTCTTC. Translating it yields CASSQRERRSSYNEQFF.

V gene TRBV5-5 combines with J gene TRBJ1-2, with TRBD1 matching 7 bases. Germline V CDR1 and CDR2: SGHKS, YYEKEE (reference sequence). V trimming: 4 bases; J trimming: 3 bases; junction bases outside the gene matches: 15. The CDR3 is 17 residues long. The CDR3 sequence: CASSLNINRQGHYGYTF. The CDR3 DNA is TGTGCCAGCAGCCTCAATATCAACAGACAGGGCCACTATGGCTACACCTTC.

The J gene is TRBJ2-7, the V gene TRBV6-1; TRBD1 is a possible D gene (7 bases). Trimming shortened V by 4 bases and J by 0 bases, and 16 bases separated the two germline ends. Germline values: CDR1 MNHNS, CDR2 SASEGT. The CDR3 runs to 16 residues. The CDR3 sequence is CASSALGRDSSYEQYF. The CDR3 DNA is TGTGCCAGCAGTGCCCTGGGGCGGGACAGCTCCTACGAGCAGTACTTC.

The chain combines TRBV10-3 with TRBJ2-7, with D possibly TRBD1 on 5 matching bases. The germline CDR1 and CDR2 sequences are ENHRY and SYGVKD. The length of the CDR3 is 11 residues. Deletions cut 2 bases from V and 6 bases from J, with 5 bases between. CDR3 sequence: CAISEQGEQYF. In nucleotides, the CDR3 is TGTGCCATCAGTGAGCAGGGCGAGCAGTACTTC.

V and J are TRBV2 and TRBJ2-2; possible D gene TRBD1, 6 bases. The CDR3 runs to 15 residues. The germline V and J ends were trimmed by 6 bases and 0 bases, with 11 bases remaining between them. Germline V CDR1 and CDR2: SNHLY, FYNNEI. DNA for the CDR3: TGTGCCAGCAGAAAACAGGGTCCGAACACCGGGGAGCTGTTTTTT. It translates to CASRKQGPNTGELFF.

This clone was counted once. In DNA, the CDR3 is TGCGCCAGCAGCTTGGCGGCCGGGTTCGGAGAGACCCAGTACTTC. Translating it yields CASSLAAGFGETQYF. The chain links TRBV5-1 to TRBJ2-5; no reliable D call. CDR1 SGHRS and CDR2 YFSETQ come from the germline V gene. The CDR3 loop spans 15 amino acids. V was pared by 0 bases and J by 4 bases, with 13 bases between.

The chain links TRBV25-1 to TRBJ2-7; D perhaps matches TRBD1 (6 bases). Germline assignment: CDR1 MGHDK and CDR2 SYGVNS. The V end lost 6 bases, the J end lost 1 base, and 7 bases lay between the germline ends. CDR3 length: 12 amino acids. The CDR3 spells CASSGQSYEQYF. CDR3 coding DNA: TGTGCCAGCAGCGGACAGTCCTACGAGCAGTACTTC.

V gene TRBV28 combines with J gene TRBJ1-2; D gene ambiguous. The CDR3 contains 13 residues. Trimming shortened V by 2 bases and J by 5 bases, and 9 bases separated the two germline ends. CDR1 is MDHEN, CDR2 SYDVKM, per germline. CDR3 nucleotide sequence: TGTGCCAGCAGTTTAGATCGGAGTTATGGCTACACCTTC. Amino acids: CASSLDRSYGYTF.

This sequence joins TRBV3-1 (or the pseudogene TRBV3-2) and TRBJ2-7, with 9 bases matching TRBD1. The CDR3 extends over 18 amino acids. The ends lost 1 base at V and 2 bases at J; junction bases unmatched: 12. Germline CDR1 reads LGHDT; CDR2 reads YNNKEL (reference sequence). In DNA, the CDR3 is TGTGCCAGCAGCCAAGCCCCTCTGACAGGGGGGAACCCCTACGAGCAGTACTTC. Translating it yields CASSQAPLTGGNPYEQYF.

V is TRBV6-2 or TRBV6-3 and J is TRBJ2-2; 9 nucleotides agree with TRBD1. The V gene's germline CDR1 is MNHEY and CDR2 SVGEGT. After removal of 6 bases from V and 3 bases from J, the junction contained 11 bases not matched to a gene. The CDR3 is made up of 17 amino acids. The chain's CDR3 is CASSSSRTGVDTGELFF. CDR3 in DNA: TGTGCCAGCAGCTCCTCTCGGACAGGGGTAGACACCGGGGAGCTGTTTTTT.

The V gene is TRBV27, the J gene TRBJ1-1; 11 bases line up with TRBD1. In germline, CDR1 is MNHEY, CDR2 SMNVEV (reference sequence). CDR3 length equals 14 residues. The ends lost 5 bases at V and 2 bases at J; junction bases unmatched: 1. This CDR3 is CASSRTGGNTEAFF. The CDR3 DNA is TGTGCCAGCAGTCGGACAGGGGGCAACACTGAAGCTTTCTTT.

J is TRBJ1-2 and V is TRBV5-8, with a possible D match to TRBD1 (6 bases). This CDR3 has 14 residues. V was pared by 0 bases and J by 4 bases, with 10 bases between. From germline, CDR1 is SGHTS and CDR2 YDEGEE. For the CDR3, the DNA is TGTGCCAGCAGCTTGGGTCAGGGGTCCTATGGCTACACCTTC. Its protein product is CASSLGQGSYGYTF.

The V call is TRBV4-1, the J call TRBJ1-1; 8 nucleotides agree with TRBD1. Germline loops: CDR1 MGHRA, CDR2 YSYEKL. V trimming: 5 bases; J trimming: 1 base; junction bases outside the gene matches: 6. The CDR3 length is 15 residues. CDR3 nucleotide sequence: TGCGCCAGCAGCAAGTCGGACAGGGAGAACACTGAAGCTTTCTTT. Translation gives CASSKSDRENTEAFF.

V usage is TRBV5-6 and J usage is TRBJ2-7, with 16 positions matching TRBD2. After removal of 0 bases from V and 6 bases from J, the junction contained 9 bases not matched to a gene. Germline values: CDR1 SGHDT, CDR2 YYEEEE. This CDR3 has 18 residues. The CDR3 region has the DNA TGTGCCAGCAGCTTGGCCGCGGGACTAGCGGGAGGGAACATCGAGCAGTACTTC. Its protein product is CASSLAAGLAGGNIEQYF.

This sequence joins TRBV30 and TRBJ2-5, with D unclear. Trimming removed 3 bases from V and 5 bases from J, with 4 bases in between. This CDR3 is built from 10 residues. CDR1 and CDR2 from the germline V gene are GTSNPN and SVGIG (reference sequence). The CDR3 here is CAWSGETQYF. The DNA of the CDR3 is TGTGCCTGGAGCGGGGAGACCCAGTACTTC.

This clone is a singleton in its sample. This chain uses TRBV3-1 (or the pseudogene TRBV3-2) with TRBJ1-3; perhaps TRBD1 as D (6 bases). Trimming removed 0 bases from V and 0 bases from J, with 6 bases in between. CDR1 and CDR2 (germline): LGHDT, YNNKEL (reference sequence). The CDR3 has 15 amino acids. In DNA, the CDR3 is TGTGCCAGCAGCCAAGAGGACAGCTCTGGAAACACCATATATTTT. Amino acid sequence: CASSQEDSSGNTIYF.

The chain carries TRBV2 and TRBJ1-6, with D possibly being TRBD1 (5 bases). The length of the CDR3 is 15 residues. V gave up 5 bases and J gave up 6 bases, with 14 bases separating them. Germline CDR1 reads SNHLY; CDR2 reads FYNNEI. This CDR3 is CASSSAGRSNSPLHF. Here the CDR3 DNA reads TGTGCCAGCAGTTCCGCGGGACGGTCTAATTCACCCCTCCACTTT.

The rearrangement links TRBV21-1 to TRBJ2-4; the table calls TRBD2, which could not be checked here. TRBV21-1 is assigned pseudogene status. The CDR3 consists of 14 residues. The CDR3 sequence is CASSSGTRRNIQYF. In DNA, the CDR3 is TGTGCCAGCAGCAGCGGGACTCGAAGAAACATTCAGTACTTC.

The chain uses TRBV29-1 and TRBJ2-7; no firm D call. The V end lost 4 bases, the J end lost 1 base, and 8 bases lay between the germline ends. The CDR3 sequence is 12 residues long. Germline CDR1 SQVTM, CDR2 ANQGSEA. The CDR3 spells CSVVAWSYEQYF. The DNA for the CDR3 is TGCAGCGTTGTGGCATGGTCCTACGAGCAGTACTTC.